The source of this T cell receptor beta chain is a study of shared clonotypes between healthy human individuals. Study results and limitations: Larger richness was generally estimated for naive than memory subsets.

Naive CD8 cells lacked CD45RO, underwent positive selection for CCR7 and left out terminally differentiated effector memory CD45RA+ cells. Donors were healthy HIV-negative adults without recently reported acute infections or vaccinations. The germline CDR1 and CDR2 sequences are GTSNPN and SVGIG (reference sequence). V gave up 1 base and J gave up 4 bases; unmatched junction bases: 3. The CDR3 spans 14 residues. Original methodology: Quality scores were absent from the junction-only immunoSEQ sequences, so filtering differed. TCRdb's copy holds only in-frame clones and misses some; the assay was immunoSEQ multiplex PCR. The V and J calls and the clone size are those of that table, but D and trimming were determined from the DNA. Seen here are about 2 million clones, about 95% observed once, and the top ten hold 1% to 1.5%. Details on this clone: The target antigen is unknown. Other DNA sequences in this sample translate to the same CDR3.

The sequence derives from a man aged 18-30 years in good health. The chain has TRBV30 and TRBJ2-7; TRBD1 agrees at 11 bases. Sequenced material: naive CD8+ T cells sorted from blood. CDR3: CAWSAGTGGYEQYF. In nucleotides, the CDR3 is TGTGCCTGGAGTGCCGGGACAGGGGGTTACGAGCAGTACTTC. Drawing the rest from reference TRBV30 and TRBJ2-7, the complete variable domain is SQTIHQWPATLVQPVGSPLSLECTVEGTSNPNLYWYRQAAGRGLQLLFYSVGIGQISSEVPQNLSASRPQDRQFILSSKKLLLSDSGFYLCAWSAGTGGYEQYFGPGTRLTVT.